This T cell receptor beta chain was sequenced for a study of EBV T-cell therapy then PD-1 blockade in nasopharyngeal carcinoma (dated by TCRdb to the early 2020s). This specimen's treatment or condition label, interpreted: AdE1-LMPpoly-expanded autologous EBV-specific T-cell therapy followed by anti-PD-1 nivolumab. From a lookup of the germline V gene, CDR1 and CDR2 are SGHDT and YYEEEE. Including cysteine and phenylalanine, the CDR3 has 16 amino acids. Solely the CDR3 DNA is kept, with 48 bases framed from the first base. About this clone: Its cognate antigen has yet to be identified. Germline is not matched at one junction end, which may reflect a read error. Other DNA sequences in the same sample also yield this CDR3.

The Qiagen DNeasy Kit was used to extract genomic DNA from the sorted cells. TCR beta chain deep sequencing was performed on the immunoSEQ platform. Turning to the authors' computational methods: Repertoire data analysis was performed with the immunoSEQ Analyzer software. Not all clones reach the TCRdb copy of this immuneACCESS table, which keeps in-frame sequences only. Checked studies attribute under half of the gap to unresolved V genes and leave the rest unexplained. D and trimming were read from the DNA, whereas the V and J calls and clone size are those reported in that table. The sample contains about 23,000 clones, approximately 84% of them found a single time. The top ten clonotypes cover approximately 31% of the sample.

The material sequenced was CD8+ T cells from blood, taken at roughly day 65 from a patient whose treatment included autologous EBV-specific T cells and nivolumab. The V gene is TRBV5-6 and the J gene is TRBJ2-7; the D match is possibly TRBD1 or TRBD2, with 7 bases aligned in each. This sequence originates from a man in his forties with nasopharyngeal carcinoma. The DNA sequence is TGCGCCAGCAGCTCCAGGGGGGGGAGAGCTGTCTACGAGCAGTACTTC. Its protein reads: CASSSRGGRAVYEQYF. Joined to the reference TRBV5-6 and TRBJ2-7 proteins, this CDR3 gives the full variable domain: DAGVTQSPTHLIKTRGQQVTLRCSPKSGHDTVSWYQQALGQGPQFIFQYYEEEERQRGNFPDRFSGHQFPNYSSELNVNALLLGDSALYLCASSSRGGRAVYEQYFGPGTRLTVT.